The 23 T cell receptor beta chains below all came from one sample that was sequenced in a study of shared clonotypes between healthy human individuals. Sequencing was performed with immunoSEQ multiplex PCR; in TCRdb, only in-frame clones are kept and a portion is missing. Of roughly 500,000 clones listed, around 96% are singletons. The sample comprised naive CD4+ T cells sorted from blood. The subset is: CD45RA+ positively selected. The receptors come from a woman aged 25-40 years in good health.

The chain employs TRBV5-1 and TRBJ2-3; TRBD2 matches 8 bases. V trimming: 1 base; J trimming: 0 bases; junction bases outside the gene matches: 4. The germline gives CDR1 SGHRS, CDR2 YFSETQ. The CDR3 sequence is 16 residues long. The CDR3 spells CASSLTLAGSTDTQYF. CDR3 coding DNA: TGCGCCAGCAGCTTGACGCTAGCGGGTAGCACAGATACGCAGTATTTT.

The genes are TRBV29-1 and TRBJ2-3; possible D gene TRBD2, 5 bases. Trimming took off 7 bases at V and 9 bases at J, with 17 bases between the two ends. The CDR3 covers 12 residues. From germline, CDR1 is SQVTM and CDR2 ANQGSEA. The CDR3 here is CSAHSNRGTQYF. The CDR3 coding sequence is TGCAGCGCCCACTCGAATAGAGGGACGCAGTATTTT.

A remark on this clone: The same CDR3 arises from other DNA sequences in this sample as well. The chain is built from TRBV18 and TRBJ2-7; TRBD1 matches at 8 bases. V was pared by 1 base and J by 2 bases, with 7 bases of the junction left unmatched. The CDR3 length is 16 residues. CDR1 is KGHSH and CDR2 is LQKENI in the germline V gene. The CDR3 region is CASSPLSTGGTYEQYF. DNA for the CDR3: TGTGCCAGCTCACCACTCAGTACAGGGGGAACCTACGAGCAGTACTTC.

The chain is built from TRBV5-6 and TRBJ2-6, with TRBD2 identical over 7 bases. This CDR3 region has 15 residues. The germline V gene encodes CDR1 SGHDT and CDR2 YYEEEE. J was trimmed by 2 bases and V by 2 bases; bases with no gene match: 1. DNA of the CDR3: TGTGCCAGCAGCTTCGGGGGGACTGGGGCCAACGTCCTGACTTTC. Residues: CASSFGGTGANVLTF.

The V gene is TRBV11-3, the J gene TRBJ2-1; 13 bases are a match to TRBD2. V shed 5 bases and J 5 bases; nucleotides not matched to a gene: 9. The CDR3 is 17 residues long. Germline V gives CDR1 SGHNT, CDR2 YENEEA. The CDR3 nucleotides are TGTGCCAGCAGCCCCTCCGGACTAGCGGGAGTTAACAATGAGCAGTTCTTC. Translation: CASSPSGLAGVNNEQFF.

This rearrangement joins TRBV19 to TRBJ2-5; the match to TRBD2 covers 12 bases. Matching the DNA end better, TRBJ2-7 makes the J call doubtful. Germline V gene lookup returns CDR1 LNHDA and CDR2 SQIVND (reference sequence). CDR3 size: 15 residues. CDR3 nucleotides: TGTGCCAGTAGTGAACTAGCGGGAGGTTCCTACGAGCAGTACTTC. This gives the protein CASSELAGGSYEQYF.

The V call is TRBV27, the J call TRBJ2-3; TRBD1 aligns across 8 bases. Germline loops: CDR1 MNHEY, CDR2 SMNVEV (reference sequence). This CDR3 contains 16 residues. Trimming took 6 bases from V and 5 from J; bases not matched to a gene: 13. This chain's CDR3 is CASRTTADRARDTQYF. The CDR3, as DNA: TGTGCCAGCAGGACAACCGCGGACAGGGCTAGAGATACGCAGTATTTT.

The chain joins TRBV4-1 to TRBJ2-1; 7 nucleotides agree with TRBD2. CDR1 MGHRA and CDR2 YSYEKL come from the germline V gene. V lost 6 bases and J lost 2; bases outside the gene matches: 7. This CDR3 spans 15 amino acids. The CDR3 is CASRLLADPYNEQFF. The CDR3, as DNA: TGCGCCAGCAGGCTCCTAGCGGACCCCTACAATGAGCAGTTCTTC.

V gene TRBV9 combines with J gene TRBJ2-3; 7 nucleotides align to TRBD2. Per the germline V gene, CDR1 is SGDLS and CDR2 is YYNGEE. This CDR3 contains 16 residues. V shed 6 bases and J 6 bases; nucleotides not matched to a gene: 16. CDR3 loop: CASNPRGGDTWDTQYF. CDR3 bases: TGTGCCAGCAATCCAAGGGGAGGGGATACCTGGGATACGCAGTATTTT.

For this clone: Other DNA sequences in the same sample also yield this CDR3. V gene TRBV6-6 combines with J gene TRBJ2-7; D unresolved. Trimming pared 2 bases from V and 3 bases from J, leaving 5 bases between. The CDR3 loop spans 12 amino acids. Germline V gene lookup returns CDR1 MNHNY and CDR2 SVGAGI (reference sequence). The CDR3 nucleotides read TGTGCCAGCAGTTACGGGGTCTACGAGCAGTACTTC. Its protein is CASSYGVYEQYF.

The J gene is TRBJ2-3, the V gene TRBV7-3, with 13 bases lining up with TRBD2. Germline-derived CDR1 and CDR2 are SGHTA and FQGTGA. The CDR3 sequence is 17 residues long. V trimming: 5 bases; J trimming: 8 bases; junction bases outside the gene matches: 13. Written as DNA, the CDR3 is TGTGCCAGCAGCCCACAGAAGACTAGCGGGAGGTCCCCTACGCAGTATTTT. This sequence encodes CASSPQKTSGRSPTQYF.

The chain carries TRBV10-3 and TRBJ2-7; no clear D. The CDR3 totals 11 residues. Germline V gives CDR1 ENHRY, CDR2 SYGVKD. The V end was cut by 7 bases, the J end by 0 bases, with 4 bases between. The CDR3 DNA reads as TGTGCCATCACTAACTCCTACGAGCAGTACTTC. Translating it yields CAITNSYEQYF.

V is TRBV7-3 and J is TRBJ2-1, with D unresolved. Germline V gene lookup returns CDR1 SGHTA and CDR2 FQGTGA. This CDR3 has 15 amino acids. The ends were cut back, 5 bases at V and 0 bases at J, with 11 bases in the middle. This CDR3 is CASSLTESSYNEQFF. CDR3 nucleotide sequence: TGTGCCAGCAGCCTGACGGAGAGCTCCTACAATGAGCAGTTCTTC.

The DNA for the CDR3 is TGTGCCAGCAGCCCTCGTTGGCTAGACTCCTACAATGAGCAGTTCTTC. It translates to CASSPRWLDSYNEQFF. This rearrangement joins TRBV7-8 to TRBJ2-1; unclear D gene. The CDR3 extends over 16 amino acids. V dropped 5 bases and J dropped 0 bases, with 14 bases sitting between them. Germline V gives CDR1 SGHVS, CDR2 FQNEAQ.

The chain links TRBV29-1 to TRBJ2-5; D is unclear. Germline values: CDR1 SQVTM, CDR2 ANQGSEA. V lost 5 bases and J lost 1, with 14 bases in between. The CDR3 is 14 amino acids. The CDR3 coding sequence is TGCAGCGTTCGCCGAAATGGGCCCCAAGAGACCCAGTACTTC. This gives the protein CSVRRNGPQETQYF.

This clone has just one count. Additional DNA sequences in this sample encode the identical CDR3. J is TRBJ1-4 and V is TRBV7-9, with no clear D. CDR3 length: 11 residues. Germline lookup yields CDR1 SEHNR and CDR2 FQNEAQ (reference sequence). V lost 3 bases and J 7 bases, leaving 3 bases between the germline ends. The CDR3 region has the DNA TGTGCCAGCAGCTTCAGTGAAAAACTGTTTTTT. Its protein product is CASSFSEKLFF.

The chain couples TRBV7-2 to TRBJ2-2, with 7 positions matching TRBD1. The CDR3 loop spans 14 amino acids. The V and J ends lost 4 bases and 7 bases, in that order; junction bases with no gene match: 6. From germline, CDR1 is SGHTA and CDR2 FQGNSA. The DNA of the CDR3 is TGTGCCAGCAGCTCGGGACAGCCCGTCGGGGAGCTGTTTTTT. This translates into CASSSGQPVGELFF.

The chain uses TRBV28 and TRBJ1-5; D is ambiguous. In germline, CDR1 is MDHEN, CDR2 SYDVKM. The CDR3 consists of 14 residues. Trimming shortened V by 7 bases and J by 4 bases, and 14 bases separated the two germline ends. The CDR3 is CASTSMRGNQPQHF. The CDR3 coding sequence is TGTGCCAGCACTTCAATGCGGGGTAATCAGCCCCAGCATTTT.

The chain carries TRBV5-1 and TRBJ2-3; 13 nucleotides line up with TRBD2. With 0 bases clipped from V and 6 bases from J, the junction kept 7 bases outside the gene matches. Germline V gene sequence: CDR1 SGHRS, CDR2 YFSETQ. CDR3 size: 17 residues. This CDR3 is CASSLAPTSGRLDTQYF. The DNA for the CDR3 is TGCGCCAGCAGCTTGGCCCCGACTAGCGGGAGGTTGGATACGCAGTATTTT.

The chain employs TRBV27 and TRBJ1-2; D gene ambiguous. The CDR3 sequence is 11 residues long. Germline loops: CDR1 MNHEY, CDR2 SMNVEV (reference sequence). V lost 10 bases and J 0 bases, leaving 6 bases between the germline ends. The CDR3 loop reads CAISSNYGYTF. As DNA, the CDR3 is TGTGCCATCTCGTCTAACTATGGCTACACCTTC.

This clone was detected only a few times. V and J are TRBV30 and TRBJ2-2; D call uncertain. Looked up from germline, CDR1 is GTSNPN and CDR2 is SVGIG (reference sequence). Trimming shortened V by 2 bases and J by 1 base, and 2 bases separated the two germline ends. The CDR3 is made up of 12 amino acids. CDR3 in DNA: TGTGCCTGGAGTAGGAACACCGGGGAGCTGTTTTTT. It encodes CAWSRNTGELFF.

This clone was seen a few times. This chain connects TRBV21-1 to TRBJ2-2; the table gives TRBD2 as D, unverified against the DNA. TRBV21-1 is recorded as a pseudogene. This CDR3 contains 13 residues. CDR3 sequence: CASSKSDSGELFF. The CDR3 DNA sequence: TGTGCCAGCAGCAAATCGGACTCCGGGGAGCTGTTTTTT.

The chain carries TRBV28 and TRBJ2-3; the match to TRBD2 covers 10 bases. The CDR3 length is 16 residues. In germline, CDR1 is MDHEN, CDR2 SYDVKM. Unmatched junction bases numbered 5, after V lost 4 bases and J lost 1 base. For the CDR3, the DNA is TGTGCCAGCAGTTCTCCCGGACTAGCGGGCACAGATACGCAGTATTTT. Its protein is CASSSPGLAGTDTQYF.